The rows below give T cell receptor beta chains drawn from one sample of a study of cytomegalovirus exposure and HLA in healthy donors. Sequenced by immunoSEQ multiplex PCR; TCRdb stores in-frame clones only, minus some. The data hold 150,000 to 200,000 clones, with around three quarters observed a single time. The material sequenced was PBMCs. The receptors stem from a woman aged 30 to 39 in good health and CMV-seronegative. Both conserved end residues are part of each CDR3. Fields, in order: V gene, clone size, D gene, J gene, CDR3 protein. The D gene is left open where the match is weak. A row's size may be missing; if present it is once, few, many or a size class.

TRBV9,few,TRBD1,TRBJ2-5,CASSVALGQGQETQYF
TRBV7-6,.,TRBD2,TRBJ2-3,CASSLTSGAQYF
TRBV19,.,.,TRBJ2-7,CAPPHIGRATYEQYF
TRBV6-5,.,.,TRBJ2-3,CASSYSLRTDTQYF
TRBV7-9,.,TRBD1,TRBJ2-7,CASSLKGQGGDEQYF
TRBV5-6,.,TRBD2,.,CASSLVGLAGIYEQYF
TRBV6-1,.,.,TRBJ2-7,CASSEWTDQYEQYF
TRBV4-2,.,.,TRBJ1-2,CASSLSSGGGGYTF
TRBV29-1,.,TRBD1,TRBJ1-1,CSVAGQGLSTEAFF
TRBV5-8,once,.,TRBJ2-5,CASSPLAQETQYF
TRBV6-6,.,TRBD2,TRBJ2-7,CASSYEGGAYEQYF
TRBV9,.,.,TRBJ2-7,CASSVGQSYEQYF
TRBV5-1,once,.,TRBJ2-5,CASSPGTLETQYF
TRBV6-6,.,TRBD2,TRBJ2-7,CASRLGGRGSYEQYF
TRBV6-4,.,TRBD1,TRBJ2-1,CASSDSWTGGGNEQFF
TRBV6-4,.,.,TRBJ2-7,CASSDHTTRYVFIPDEQYF
TRBV4-1,.,.,TRBJ2-5,CASSQDWSASQETQYF
TRBV2,.,.,TRBJ1-1,CASSEALSAFF
TRBV4-1,.,.,TRBJ1-2,CASSQDRPGGYTF
TRBV2,.,.,TRBJ1-6,CASSEDRGSPLHF
TRBV7-7,.,TRBD2,TRBJ2-3,CASSTLAGGGTDTQYF
TRBV29-1,few,.,TRBJ2-3,CSVDRVKDRLSTDTQYF
TRBV7-2,.,TRBD1,TRBJ1-1,CASSFPTGATEAFF
TRBV2,.,.,TRBJ1-5,CASMPSSNQPQHF
TRBV7-2,.,TRBD1,TRBJ1-2,CASSLMQGAQAGYTF
TRBV2,.,TRBD1,TRBJ2-1,CASSERDRVGNEQFF
TRBV9,.,TRBD1,TRBJ2-7,CASSVDRGQGTYEQYF
TRBV2,.,TRBD1,TRBJ1-2,CASRRDREVDGYTF
TRBV7-9,.,TRBD1,TRBJ2-7,CSSSLLTGGEQYF
TRBV27,once,TRBD1,TRBJ2-2,CASSGQGPGELFF
TRBV6-5,.,TRBD2,TRBJ2-2,CASRGSGGVPGELFF
TRBV29-1,.,.,TRBJ1-1,CSVRGTAGAFF
TRBV2,.,TRBD1,TRBJ1-1,CASRQGEAFF
TRBV5-4,.,.,TRBJ2-7,CASSFGDTPGYF
TRBV7-9,.,.,TRBJ2-2,CASSLVGSGTGELFF
TRBV9,.,.,TRBJ2-7,CASSVGSSGLQYF
TRBV25-1,few,.,TRBJ1-1,CASIPSGRNTEAFF
TRBV19,.,TRBD1,TRBJ1-1,CASTPSETGGWNTEAFF
TRBV30,.,.,TRBJ1-4,CAWSVHGGTNEKLFF
TRBV11-2,.,.,TRBJ2-3,CASSLDWVGLSSDTQYF
TRBV7-9,once,.,TRBJ1-1,CASSFVKGVDTEAFF
TRBV7-2,.,.,TRBJ2-7,CASAPNGRGFSYEQYF
TRBV15,.,.,TRBJ1-5,CATSRTPSTDQPQHF
TRBV5-8,.,.,TRBJ1-3,CASSLGLTSGNTIYF
TRBV7-7,.,.,TRBJ2-5,CASSVNDRRQETQYF
TRBV7-9,.,.,TRBJ1-1,CASSLAGAVKAFF
TRBV6-5,.,TRBD2,TRBJ2-7,CASSYSGGDPYEQYF
TRBV6-5,.,TRBD1,TRBJ1-3,CASRPRGLSGNTIYF
TRBV4-3,.,.,TRBJ1-1,CASSQDRRQNTEAFF
TRBV25-1,.,.,TRBJ1-2,CASSEKGPGRGGGYTF
TRBV2,once,.,TRBJ2-5,CASLGRAGEETQYF
TRBV9,.,TRBD2,TRBJ2-3,CASGGGEGTDTQYF
TRBV5-8,.,.,TRBJ1-2,CASSLLEFGGYTF
TRBV7-8,.,.,TRBJ2-5,CASSNPQGGQYF
TRBV6-6,.,.,TRBJ1-1,CASSTIKWRTTEAFF
TRBV29-1,few,.,TRBJ2-3,CSVEAGGTDTQYF
TRBV27,.,.,TRBJ2-6,CASSSWPGSGANVLTF
TRBV27,.,.,TRBJ2-7,CASSFNRVAYEQYF
TRBV29-1,.,.,TRBJ2-3,CSISTEDTQYF
TRBV11-1,.,TRBD1,TRBJ1-1,CASSLDRAQEAFF